Shown below are 32 T cell receptor beta chains from a single sample sequenced in a study of shared clonotypes between healthy human individuals. The naive CD8 population came from CD45RO-negative cells selected for CCR7, without terminally differentiated effector memory CD45RA+ cells. Repertoires were generated with immunoSEQ multiplex PCR, while TCRdb's copy carries only in-frame clones and drops some. Of 1.5 million to 2.5 million clones in the sample, 85% to 95% were seen once. The sequencing input was naive CD8+ T cells sorted from blood. These receptors originate from a man younger than 35 in good health.

The chain combines TRBV30 with TRBJ1-1; D remains ambiguous. The CDR3 is 11 residues long. In germline, CDR1 is GTSNPN, CDR2 SVGIG (reference sequence). V gave up 4 bases and J gave up 0 bases, with 3 bases separating them. CDR3 region: CAWNMNTEAFF. In DNA, the CDR3 is TGTGCCTGGAACATGAACACTGAAGCTTTCTTT.

The rearrangement uses TRBV7-9 and TRBJ2-7; D is perhaps TRBD2 (6 bases). Germline CDR1 SEHNR, CDR2 FQNEAQ (reference sequence). This CDR3 region has 13 residues. Trimming took off 5 bases at V and 8 bases at J, with 16 bases between the two ends. The CDR3: CASSPYGGEKQYF. The CDR3 coding sequence is TGTGCCAGCAGCCCATACGGGGGTGAAAAGCAGTACTTC.

This chain uses TRBV11-2 with TRBJ2-5; 13 positions match TRBD2. Germline V gives CDR1 SGHAT, CDR2 FQNNGV. The CDR3 has 19 amino acids. The J segment lost 5 bases and the V segment lost 0 bases, leaving 12 bases of the junction unmatched. CDR3 sequence (DNA): TGTGCCAGCAGCTTAGATTGGACTAGCGGGGGCTCTTTATGGGAGACCCAGTACTTC. It specifies CASSLDWTSGGSLWETQYF.

This chain uses TRBV4-2 with TRBJ1-5; D is undetermined. The length of the CDR3 is 16 residues. The V end lost 0 bases, the J end lost 4 bases, and 13 bases lay between the germline ends. Per the germline V gene, CDR1 is LGHNA and CDR2 is YNFKEQ. The CDR3 DNA is TGTGCCAGCAGCCAAGAATGGGGTTTGGGGAATCAGCCCCAGCATTTT. Translating gives CASSQEWGLGNQPQHF.

The CDR3 is CASSSPGQGAREQYF. The CDR3 DNA reads TGTGCCAGCAGTTCCCCCGGACAGGGGGCTCGGGAGCAGTACTTC. The gene calls are TRBV27 and TRBJ2-7; TRBD1 matches 11 bases. With 4 bases clipped from V and 7 bases from J, the junction kept 9 bases outside the gene matches. The CDR3 spans 15 residues. CDR1 and CDR2 from the germline V gene are MNHEY and SMNVEV (reference sequence).

This clone was observed once. The chain recombines TRBV6-1 with TRBJ2-3, with TRBD2 identical over 7 bases. Germline trimming cut 5 bases from V and 2 bases from J; bases unmatched to any gene: 7. Germline-derived CDR1 and CDR2 are MNHNS and SASEGT. This CDR3 is built from 15 residues. CDR3 amino acids: CASSRLGGDTDTQYF. CDR3 DNA: TGTGCCAGCAGTCGCCTGGGAGGGGACACAGATACGCAGTATTTT.

Here the CDR3 reads CASSSTTGLTEAFF. The CDR3 coding sequence is TGTGCCAGCAGCAGCACTACAGGGTTGACTGAAGCTTTCTTT. This chain uses TRBV7-9 with TRBJ1-1; D is perhaps TRBD1 (6 bases). CDR3 length: 14 residues. Germline CDR1 is SEHNR and CDR2 is FQNEAQ (reference sequence). The germline V and J ends were trimmed by 5 bases and 5 bases, with 15 bases remaining between them.

This chain connects TRBV27 to TRBJ2-1, with 9 nucleotides matching TRBD2. The CDR3 consists of 15 residues. The junction had 10 bases not matched to a gene; V was cut back by 4 bases and J by 9 bases. The germline gives CDR1 MNHEY, CDR2 SMNVEV (reference sequence). The CDR3 bases are TGTGCCAGCAGTTCCGGGGTAGCGGGAGTAAGTGAGCAGTTCTTC. This gives the protein CASSSGVAGVSEQFF.

The chain uses TRBV4-3 and TRBJ1-5, with D hard to call. V was shortened by 1 base and J by 3 bases, with 10 bases between the two germline ends. The CDR3 runs 15 residues. CDR1 is LGHNA and CDR2 is YSLEER in the germline V gene. The DNA of the CDR3 is TGCGCCAGCAGCCAAGTTTGGGGAGACAATCAGCCCCAGCATTTT. It codes for CASSQVWGDNQPQHF.

CDR3 amino acids: CASSLLGGGDPDTQYF. The CDR3 DNA is TGTGCCAGCAGTCTCTTAGGGGGCGGGGACCCAGATACGCAGTATTTT. The chain is built from TRBV6-6 and TRBJ2-3, with D perhaps TRBD1 (7 bases). The V gene lost 5 bases and the J gene lost 4 bases, with 19 bases spanning the gap. Germline V lookup: CDR1 MNHNY, CDR2 SVGAGI (reference sequence). This CDR3 is 16 amino acids long.

CDR3 sequence (DNA): TGTGCCAGCAGTTACTCGACAGGGGGAAAAGGCTACACCTTC. Amino acids: CASSYSTGGKGYTF. This chain links TRBV6-5 with TRBJ1-2; TRBD1 agrees at 9 bases. V shed 0 bases, J shed 8 bases, and the junction held 4 bases outside the gene matches. CDR1 is MNHEY and CDR2 is SVGAGI in the germline V gene. This CDR3 comprises 14 residues.

The gene calls are TRBV9 and TRBJ1-2; D unclear. Germline CDR1 and CDR2: SGDLS and YYNGEE. V lost 4 bases and J lost 9, with 19 bases in between. The CDR3 loop spans 14 amino acids. CDR3 nucleotides: TGTGCCAGCAGCCCCCCGGACTCCCATTTGAGCTACACCTTC. This gives the protein CASSPPDSHLSYTF.

CDR3: CASSPRQGVYNEQFF. The DNA of the CDR3 is TGTGCCAGCAGCCCCAGACAGGGGGTCTACAATGAGCAGTTCTTC. The genes are TRBV6-6 and TRBJ2-1; 9 positions agree with TRBD1. The CDR3 covers 15 residues. Trimming at V came to 6 bases and at J to 3 bases, leaving 6 bases not matched to a gene. CDR1 MNHNY and CDR2 SVGAGI come from the germline V gene (reference sequence).

The chain is built from TRBV28 and TRBJ1-2; maybe TRBD1 (6 bases). The CDR3 covers 14 residues. The germline CDR1 and CDR2 sequences are MDHEN and SYDVKM. V lost 11 bases and J lost 7, with 23 bases in between. The CDR3 reads CAGSGIQGKSGYTF. In DNA form, the CDR3 reads TGTGCCGGGAGCGGGATACAGGGAAAATCTGGCTACACCTTC.

This clone appeared once. CDR3 region: CASSVGNSLGNEQFF. DNA of the CDR3: TGTGCCAGCAGCGTAGGGAATAGTTTGGGCAATGAGCAGTTCTTC. The gene calls are TRBV9 and TRBJ2-1; D ambiguous. Between the trimmed V and J ends, which lost 0 bases and 6 bases, there was a span of 13 bases. Per germline, CDR1 SGDLS and CDR2 YYNGEE. This CDR3 is built from 15 residues.

This rearrangement joins TRBV28 to TRBJ2-2, with D possibly matching TRBD2 (5 bases). Germline lookup yields CDR1 MDHEN and CDR2 SYDVKM. The CDR3 length is 16 residues. Trimming removed 7 bases at V and 5 bases at J, with 20 bases between. The CDR3 region is CASTRNDEGFTGELFF. The DNA of the CDR3 is TGTGCCAGCACCCGGAATGATGAGGGTTTTACCGGGGAGCTGTTTTTT.

The chain couples TRBV27 to TRBJ2-7; 12 bases are shared with TRBD2. CDR3 length: 13 residues. The V gene end was trimmed by 6 bases and the J gene end by 3 bases; junction bases not matched to a gene: 0. The germline gives CDR1 MNHEY, CDR2 SMNVEV (reference sequence). The chain's CDR3 is CASRGLAGYEQYF. The CDR3 DNA reads TGTGCCAGCAGGGGACTAGCGGGCTACGAGCAGTACTTC.

This clone has just one count. Other DNA sequences from this sample encode an identical CDR3 as well. The rearrangement links TRBV28 to TRBJ2-5; D is unresolved. The CDR3 sequence is 13 residues long. V dropped 2 bases and J dropped 2 bases, with 6 bases sitting between them. Germline loops: CDR1 MDHEN, CDR2 SYDVKM. For the CDR3, the DNA is TGTGCCAGCAGTTTAGGTTCACAAGAGACCCAGTACTTC. As protein: CASSLGSQETQYF.

J is TRBJ1-5 and V is TRBV18; D is ambiguous. The germline gives CDR1 KGHSH, CDR2 LQKENI. The CDR3 is 13 residues long. Trimming stripped 2 bases from V and 9 bases from J, with 11 bases between. The CDR3 spells CASSPDDEGPQHF. The CDR3 DNA reads TGTGCCAGCTCACCAGACGACGAGGGGCCCCAGCATTTT. The full variable domain, in which reference TRBV18 and TRBJ1-5 provide the parts outside the CDR3, is NAGVMQNPRHLVRRRGQEARLRCSPMKGHSHVYWYRQLPEEGLKFMVYLQKENIIDESGMPKERFSAEFPKEGPSILRIQQVVRGDSAAYFCASSPDDEGPQHFGDGTRLSIL.

The sample holds one count of this clone. V is TRBV14 and J is TRBJ2-7, with 9 bases that match TRBD1. V dropped 2 bases and J dropped 1; count of bases not matched to a gene: 3. This CDR3 has 15 residues. CDR1 is SGHDN and CDR2 is FVKESK in the germline V gene. CDR3 loop: CASSQPGQGSYEQYF. CDR3 DNA sequence: TGTGCCAGCAGCCAACCTGGACAGGGGTCCTACGAGCAGTACTTC.

This chain links TRBV7-9 with TRBJ2-7, with TRBD1 as a possible D gene (6 bases). The CDR3 sequence is 15 residues long. The germline CDR1 and CDR2 sequences are SEHNR and FQNEAQ (reference sequence). V lost 4 bases and J lost 7, with 20 bases in between. The CDR3 loop reads CASSYPVGAWLEQYF. The CDR3 DNA reads as TGTGCCAGCAGCTACCCGGTGGGGGCGTGGCTAGAGCAGTACTTC. The whole variable domain, filled in from reference TRBV7-9 and TRBJ2-7, reads DTGVSQNPRHKITKRGQNVTFRCDPISEHNRLYWYRQTLGQGPEFLTYFQNEAQLEKSRLLSDRFSAERPKGSFSTLEIQRTEQGDSAMYLCASSYPVGAWLEQYFGPGTRLTVT.

This chain uses TRBV10-2 with TRBJ2-7, with D possibly being TRBD1 or TRBD2 (6 bases each). V was shortened by 0 bases and J by 1 base, with 10 bases between the two germline ends. The CDR3 runs 15 residues. Germline assignment: CDR1 WSHSY and CDR2 SAAADI. CDR3 loop: CASSESRGPSYEQYF. The CDR3 bases are TGCGCCAGCAGTGAGTCCCGGGGGCCTTCCTACGAGCAGTACTTC.

This clone was found once. The genes are TRBV5-1 and TRBJ2-2; D perhaps matches TRBD1 (5 bases). Trimming pared 8 bases from V and 5 bases from J, leaving 19 bases between. The CDR3 runs 15 residues. Per the germline V gene, CDR1 is SGHRS and CDR2 is YFSETQ. This CDR3 is CARVVQGAITGELFF. CDR3 DNA sequence: TGCGCCAGGGTGGTCCAGGGCGCTATTACCGGGGAGCTGTTTTTT.

This CDR3 reads CASSLLGVSGGGELFF. CDR3 DNA sequence: TGTGCCAGCAGTCTACTCGGGGTGTCCGGGGGCGGGGAGCTGTTTTTT. This sequence joins TRBV27 and TRBJ2-2, with D possibly being TRBD2 (6 bases). This CDR3 region has 16 residues. Looked up from germline, CDR1 is MNHEY and CDR2 is SMNVEV (reference sequence). V was cut by 5 bases and J by 7 bases, with 20 bases left in between.

The chain is built from TRBV30 and TRBJ2-2; D might be TRBD1 (6 bases). Per germline, CDR1 GTSNPN and CDR2 SVGIG (reference sequence). The CDR3 contains 13 residues. The V end lost 5 bases, the J end lost 3 bases, and 10 bases lay between the germline ends. The CDR3 sequence is CAWEDSYTGELFF. CDR3 bases: TGTGCCTGGGAGGACAGTTACACCGGGGAGCTGTTTTTT. The full variable domain, with the rest looked up from reference TRBV30 and TRBJ2-2, is SQTIHQWPATLVQPVGSPLSLECTVEGTSNPNLYWYRQAAGRGLQLLFYSVGIGQISSEVPQNLSASRPQDRQFILSSKKLLLSDSGFYLCAWEDSYTGELFFGEGSRLTVL.

In this sample, this clone turned up a few times. This chain joins TRBV7-8 and TRBJ2-7, with 7 bases matching TRBD1. The ends lost 4 bases at V and 6 bases at J; junction bases unmatched: 3. Per germline, CDR1 SGHVS and CDR2 FQNEAQ. This CDR3 region has 12 residues. CDR3 sequence reads: CASSSDRVEQYF. The CDR3 coding sequence is TGTGCCAGCAGCTCCGACAGGGTCGAGCAGTACTTC.

With respect to this clone: Other DNA sequences in the same sample also yield this CDR3. The chain has TRBV7-9 and TRBJ2-7, with TRBD2 identical over 8 bases. This CDR3 is 14 amino acids long. After removal of 5 bases from V and 0 bases from J, the junction contained 3 bases not matched to a gene. Germline V gene lookup returns CDR1 SEHNR and CDR2 FQNEAQ (reference sequence). The CDR3 sequence is CASSPREGSYEQYF. In DNA form, the CDR3 reads TGTGCCAGCAGCCCCCGGGAGGGCTCCTACGAGCAGTACTTC.

V and J are TRBV27 and TRBJ2-5, with 7 bases fitting TRBD2. The CDR3 totals 15 residues. The germline gives CDR1 MNHEY, CDR2 SMNVEV (reference sequence). V lost 3 bases, J lost 1 base, and 5 bases stayed unmatched. This CDR3 reads CASSLAGDLQETQYF. The CDR3 DNA reads as TGTGCCAGCAGTTTGGCGGGGGACCTCCAAGAGACCCAGTACTTC.

This clone was counted a few times. This rearrangement joins TRBV4-3 to TRBJ1-1; D possibly corresponds to TRBD1 (6 bases). CDR3 length equals 17 residues. Trimming took 0 bases from V and 2 from J, leaving 16 bases between them. The germline CDR1 and CDR2 sequences are LGHNA and YSLEER. This CDR3 reads CASSQESPTGTNTEAFF. The CDR3, as DNA: TGCGCCAGCAGCCAAGAATCCCCCACAGGGACCAACACTGAAGCTTTCTTT.

The chain links TRBV7-9 to TRBJ1-6, with 7 bases fitting TRBD1. Trimming took 2 bases from V and 9 from J; bases not matched to a gene: 7. The CDR3 extends over 15 amino acids. Germline V gene data show CDR1 as SEHNR and CDR2 as FQNEAQ (reference sequence). The CDR3 sequence: CASSLTTGAGSPLHF. The CDR3 DNA is TGTGCCAGCAGCTTAACCACAGGGGCGGGTTCACCCCTCCACTTT.

This chain uses TRBV7-8 with TRBJ2-3, with 7 bases lining up with TRBD2. The length of the CDR3 is 15 residues. The V gene's germline CDR1 is SGHVS and CDR2 FQNEAQ. J gave up 3 bases and V 5 bases, and 8 bases lay outside the gene matches. The CDR3 sequence is CASSPVWEGTDTQYF. The CDR3 nucleotides read TGTGCCAGCAGCCCTGTCTGGGAGGGAACAGATACGCAGTATTTT.

This clone was picked up one time. V is TRBV4-1 and J is TRBJ1-3; D unclear. Germline V gives CDR1 MGHRA, CDR2 YSYEKL. The length of the CDR3 is 15 residues. Trimming cost V 1 base and J 0 bases, with 7 bases left between them. The CDR3 nucleotides are TGCGCCAGCAGCCAAGGGGCGAACTCTGGAAACACCATATATTTT. Residues: CASSQGANSGNTIYF.